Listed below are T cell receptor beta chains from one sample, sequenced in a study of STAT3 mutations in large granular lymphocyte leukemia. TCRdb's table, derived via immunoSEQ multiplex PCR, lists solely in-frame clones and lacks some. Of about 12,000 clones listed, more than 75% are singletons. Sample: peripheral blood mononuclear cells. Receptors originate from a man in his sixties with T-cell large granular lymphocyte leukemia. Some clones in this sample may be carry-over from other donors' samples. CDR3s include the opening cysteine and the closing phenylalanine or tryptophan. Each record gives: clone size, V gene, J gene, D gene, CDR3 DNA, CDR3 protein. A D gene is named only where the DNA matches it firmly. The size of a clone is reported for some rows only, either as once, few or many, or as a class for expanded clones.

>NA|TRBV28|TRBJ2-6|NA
TGTGCCAGCAGTTTTCAGGGATCTAACGTCCTGACTTTC
CASSFQGSNVLTF
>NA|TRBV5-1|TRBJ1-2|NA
TGCGCCAGCAGCGATAGCCAGTATGGCTACACCTTC
CASSDSQYGYTF
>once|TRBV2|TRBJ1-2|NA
TGTGCCAGCAGTGAAGAAAGGGCAGCCTATGGCTACACCTTC
CASSEERAAYGYTF
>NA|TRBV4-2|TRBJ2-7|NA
TGTGCCAGCAGCCAAGAATTCGCTGGTTTAGACGAGCAGTACTTC
CASSQEFAGLDEQYF
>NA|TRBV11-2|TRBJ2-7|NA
TGTGCCAGCAGCGTCTCGCGGGGCTCGGAGTACGAGCAGTACTTC
CASSVSRGSEYEQYF
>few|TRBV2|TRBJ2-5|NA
TGTGCCAGCAGTGAAGTTCCCCCCCTTGGGACCCAGTACTTC
CASSEVPPLGTQYF
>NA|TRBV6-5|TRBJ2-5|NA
TGTGCCAGCAGTTACTCGATTAGCGGCGCCAGAATGACCCAGTACTTC
CASSYSISGARMTQYF
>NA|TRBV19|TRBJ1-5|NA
TGTGCCAGTAGTCCCTCAGCCAGGGGAGGCAATCAGCCCCAGCATTTT
CASSPSARGGNQPQHF
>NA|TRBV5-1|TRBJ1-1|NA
TGCGCCAGCAGGGGGAGTATGAACACTGAAGCTTTCTTT
CASRGSMNTEAFF
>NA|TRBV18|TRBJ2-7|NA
TGTGCCAGCTCAGACCCCGCGGGACGGGCTGGCTACGAGCAGTACTTC
CASSDPAGRAGYEQYF
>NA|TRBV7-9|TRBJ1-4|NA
TGTGCCAGCAGCCTTAGCCAAGGGAGAGATGAAAAACTGTTTTTT
CASSLSQGRDEKLFF
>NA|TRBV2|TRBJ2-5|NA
TGTGCCAGCAGTGAAGTCCGAGAGACCCAGTACTTC
CASSEVRETQYF
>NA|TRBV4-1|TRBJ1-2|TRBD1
TGCGCCAGCAGCCAACCTACAGGGGGCTTAGGCTACACCTTC
CASSQPTGGLGYTF
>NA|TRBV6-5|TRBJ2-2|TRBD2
TGTGCCAGCAGCCGGGGGGAGGGCCACACCGGGGAGCTGTTTTTT
CASSRGEGHTGELFF
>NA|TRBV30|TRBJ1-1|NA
TGTGCCTGGAGTGTGGGGCTGACAGGACTCAACACTGAAGCTTTCTTT
CAWSVGLTGLNTEAFF
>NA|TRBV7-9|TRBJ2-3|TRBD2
TGTGCCAGCAGCTTAGGGGCCCTAGCGGGAGATGCGGCGCAGTATTTT
CASSLGALAGDAAQYF
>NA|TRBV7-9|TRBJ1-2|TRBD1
TGTGCCAGCAGCTTATTCGGGACAGGGTTTGGCTACACCTTC
CASSLFGTGFGYTF
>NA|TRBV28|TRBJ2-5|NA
TGTGCCAGCAGCCCGGGAAACCAAGAGACCCAGTACTTC
CASSPGNQETQYF
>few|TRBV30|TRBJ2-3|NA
TGTGCCTGGAGTCCCCGAGGGATTTCCACAGATACGCAGTATTTT
CAWSPRGISTDTQYF
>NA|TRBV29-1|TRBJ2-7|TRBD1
TGCAGCGTTGTGGACAGGGGAGGGTCGACGAACGAGGGAGAGCAGTACTTC
CSVVDRGGSTNEGEQYF
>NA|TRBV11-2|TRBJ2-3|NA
TGTGCCAGCAGCCCCGGGGGATTCACAGATACGCAGTATTTT
CASSPGGFTDTQYF
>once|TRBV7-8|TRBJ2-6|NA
TGTGCCAGCAGCCCAAGGGGGTACGGGGCCAACGTCCTGACTTTC
CASSPRGYGANVLTF
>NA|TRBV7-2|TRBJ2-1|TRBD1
TGTGCCAGCAGCAGCCGGGACAGGGCCGTCAATGAGCAGTTCTTC
CASSSRDRAVNEQFF
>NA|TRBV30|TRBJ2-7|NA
TGTGCCTGGAGTGACAGGTACGAGCAGTACTTC
CAWSDRYEQYF
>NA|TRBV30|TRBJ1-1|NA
TGTGCCTGGAGTGTTGTGACGAACACTGAAGCTTTCTTT
CAWSVVTNTEAFF
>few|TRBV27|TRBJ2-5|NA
TGTGCCAGCAGTCCTTATAGAGGGAGGCGTCCAGGGACCCAGTACTTC
CASSPYRGRRPGTQYF
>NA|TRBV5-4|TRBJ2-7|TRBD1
TGTGCCAGCAGCTTAGGGAGCCGGGACAGCCTCTACGAGCAGTACTTC
CASSLGSRDSLYEQYF
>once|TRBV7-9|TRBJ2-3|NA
TGTGCCAGCAGCTTTGGGGCGGGAAGCACAGATACGCAGTATTTT
CASSFGAGSTDTQYF
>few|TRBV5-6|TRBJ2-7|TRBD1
TGTGCCAGCAGCCGAGGGGGCGGCCTCAGGGAGCAGTACTTC
CASSRGGGLREQYF
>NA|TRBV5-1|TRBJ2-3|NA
TGCGCCAGCAGCCTGCCTGACCCCGATACGCAGTATTTT
CASSLPDPDTQYF
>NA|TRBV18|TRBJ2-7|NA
TGTGCCAGCTCACCCCAGACAGCGCGCGAGCAGTACTTC
CASSPQTAREQYF
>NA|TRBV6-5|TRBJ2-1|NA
TGTGCCAGCAGCAATGCCGGAGGGGGGAATGAGCAGTTCTTC
CASSNAGGGNEQFF
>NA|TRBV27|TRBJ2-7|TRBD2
TGTGCCAGCAGCAAGACTAGCGGGATCTACGAGCAGTACTTC
CASSKTSGIYEQYF
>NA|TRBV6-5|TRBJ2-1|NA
TGTGCCAGCAGCATTTCTAGCAGCCCCTACAATGAGCAGTTCTTC
CASSISSSPYNEQFF
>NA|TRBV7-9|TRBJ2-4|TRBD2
TGTGCCAGCAGCCAGACTAGCGGTCGGGGAAACATTCAGTACTTC
CASSQTSGRGNIQYF
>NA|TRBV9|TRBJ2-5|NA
TGTGCCAGCAGCGTAAGGGGAGACGGGGCAGAGACCCAGTACTTC
CASSVRGDGAETQYF
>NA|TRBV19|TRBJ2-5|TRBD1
TGTGCCAGTAGTGCAAGACAGGGTGAGACCCAGTACTTC
CASSARQGETQYF
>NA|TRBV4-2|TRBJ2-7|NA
TGTGCCAGCAGCCCCGGCCGGGGGGCAGACTACGAGCAGTACTTC
CASSPGRGADYEQYF
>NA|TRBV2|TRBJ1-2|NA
TGTGCCGGGGCCAGAGAGACTAACTATGGCTACACCTTC
CAGARETNYGYTF
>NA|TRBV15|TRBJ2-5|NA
TGTGCCACCAGCAGAGGACACCAAGAGACCCAGTACTTC
CATSRGHQETQYF
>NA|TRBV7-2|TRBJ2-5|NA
TGTGCCAGCAGCTTAGCGTGGGGCGTTGAGACCCAGTACTTC
CASSLAWGVETQYF
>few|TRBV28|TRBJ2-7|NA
TGTGCCAGCAGTTTACAGCTGGAATACGAGCAGTACTTC
CASSLQLEYEQYF
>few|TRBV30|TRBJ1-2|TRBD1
TGTGCCTGGAGGGACGTGGACAGGGGGAACTATGGCTACACCTTC
CAWRDVDRGNYGYTF
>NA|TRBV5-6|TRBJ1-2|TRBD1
TGTGCCAGCAGCAGAATTCTAACAGGGGGCCTTTCTAACTATGGCTACACCTTC
CASSRILTGGLSNYGYTF
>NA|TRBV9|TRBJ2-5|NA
TGTGCCAGCAGCGTAGGTCCTATGGGGACCCAGTACTTC
CASSVGPMGTQYF
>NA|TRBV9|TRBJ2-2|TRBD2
TGTGCCAGCAGCGCTACCCAAGGACTAGGAACCGGGGAGCTGTTTTTT
CASSATQGLGTGELFF
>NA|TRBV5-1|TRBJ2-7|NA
TGCGCCAGCAGCTTCCAGTCGGGGAGGAGGGTGAGCGAGCAGTACTTC
CASSFQSGRRVSEQYF
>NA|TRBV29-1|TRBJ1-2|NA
TGCAGCGTTGAAGATGGGAAACGTGGCTACACCTTC
CSVEDGKRGYTF
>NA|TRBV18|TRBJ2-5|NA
TGTGCCAGCTCACCCTGGGACAACCAAGAGACCCAGTACTTC
CASSPWDNQETQYF
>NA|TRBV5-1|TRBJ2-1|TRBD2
TGCGCCAGCAGCTTGGATAGCGGGAGATACAATGAGCAGTTCTTC
CASSLDSGRYNEQFF
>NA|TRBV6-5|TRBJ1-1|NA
TGTGCCAGCAGTTACTCAGAACAGGGGAACACTGAAGCTTTCTTT
CASSYSEQGNTEAFF
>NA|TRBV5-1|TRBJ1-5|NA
TGCGCCAGCAGCCCGGGGGAACAAGAGGGTCAGCCCCAGCATTTT
CASSPGEQEGQPQHF
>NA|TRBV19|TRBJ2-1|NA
TGTGCCAGTAGGGTGGCGGGGCTTTACAATGAGCAGTTCTTC
CASRVAGLYNEQFF
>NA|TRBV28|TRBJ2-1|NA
TGTGCCAGCAGTTCCGAATCTTCCGGGACTTATTTCTTC
CASSSESSGTYFF
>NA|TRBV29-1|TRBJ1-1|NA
TGCAGCGTGGAAAGGGGGATGAACACTGAAGCTTTCTTT
CSVERGMNTEAFF
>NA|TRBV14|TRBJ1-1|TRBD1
TGTGCCAGCAGTCCCCGGACAGGGGGCACTGAAGCTTTCTTT
CASSPRTGGTEAFF
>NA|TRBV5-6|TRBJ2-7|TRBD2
TGTGCCAGCAGCTTCGGACTAGCGGGAGGCGAGCAGTACTTC
CASSFGLAGGEQYF
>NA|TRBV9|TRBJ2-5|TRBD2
TGTGCCAGCAGCGCCGGACTAGCGGTTGAAGAGACCCAGTACTTC
CASSAGLAVEETQYF
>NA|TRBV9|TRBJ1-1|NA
TGTGCCAGCAGCGTAGCTTTGGATACAGAGGAAGCTTTCTTT
CASSVALDTEEAFF